Below, 21 T cell receptor beta chains from the same sample are listed, as sequenced in a study of blood T cell repertoires in COVID-19. Using immunoSEQ multiplex PCR, the repertoire was profiled, and TCRdb retains in-frame clones only, with some absent. Of 250,000 or so clones in the sample, approximately 88% were seen once. Source material: peripheral blood. The receptors shown here come from a woman younger than 45 with COVID-19, enrolled during active disease.

This clone was seen just once. The chain has TRBV24-1 and TRBJ2-3, with 7 bases that match TRBD2. The CDR3 spans 16 residues. Germline V gives CDR1 KGHDR, CDR2 SFDVKD. The V and J ends lost 5 bases and 3 bases, in that order; junction bases with no gene match: 10. This CDR3 is CATSGRSAGPTDTQYF. In DNA, the CDR3 is TGTGCCACCAGTGGCCGATCAGCGGGACCTACAGATACGCAGTATTTT.

V gene TRBV28 combines with J gene TRBJ1-6; no clear D. The CDR3 is made up of 12 amino acids. CDR1 is MDHEN, CDR2 SYDVKM, per germline. Trimming took off 3 bases at V and 8 bases at J, with 5 bases between the two ends. The CDR3 coding sequence is TGTGCCAGCAGTTTCGGGGATTCACCCCTCCACTTT. Encoded protein: CASSFGDSPLHF.

This clone has a single count. CDR3 sequence: CASSGGQRGYQPQHF. DNA for the CDR3: TGTGCCAGTAGTGGAGGACAGAGGGGCTATCAGCCCCAGCATTTT. The genes are TRBV19 and TRBJ1-5, with D possibly matching TRBD1 (6 bases). The CDR3 has 15 amino acids. The germline gives CDR1 LNHDA, CDR2 SQIVND (reference sequence). Trimming stripped 5 bases from V and 5 bases from J, with 16 bases between.

This clone was counted a single time. This chain links TRBV27 with TRBJ1-1; TRBD1 matches 8 bases. V was pared by 6 bases and J by 8 bases, with 8 bases of the junction left unmatched. Germline assignment: CDR1 MNHEY and CDR2 SMNVEV (reference sequence). This CDR3 contains 13 residues. The CDR3 nucleotides read TGTGCCAGCAGCGGACAGGGAGAGGCCGAAGCTTTCTTT. Its translation: CASSGQGEAEAFF.

The J gene is TRBJ2-3, the V gene TRBV27, with 7 bases aligning to TRBD2. The CDR3 runs to 16 residues. V was clipped by 5 bases and J by 5 bases; unmatched bases: 13. Germline CDR1 MNHEY, CDR2 SMNVEV (reference sequence). DNA of the CDR3: TGTGCCAGCAGTCCCTTTAGGGAGGGCTGGAGAGATACGCAGTATTTT. Its translation: CASSPFREGWRDTQYF.

The J gene is TRBJ2-5, the V gene TRBV19, with D possibly being TRBD2 (5 bases). The V and J ends lost 3 bases and 2 bases respectively, with 13 bases between them. Germline V gives CDR1 LNHDA, CDR2 SQIVND (reference sequence). The CDR3 contains 15 residues. This CDR3 reads CASSIGGGIQETQYF. CDR3 in DNA: TGTGCCAGTAGTATTGGCGGAGGAATTCAAGAGACCCAGTACTTC.

V is TRBV6-4 and J is TRBJ2-1, with 9 nucleotides matching TRBD2. CDR1 MRHNA and CDR2 SNTAGT come from the germline V gene. The CDR3 has 16 amino acids. Trimming removed 0 bases from V and 2 bases from J; junction bases left unmatched: 2. In nucleotides, the CDR3 is TGTGCCAGCAGTGACTCTCTAGCGGGGCCCTACAATGAGCAGTTCTTC. It codes for CASSDSLAGPYNEQFF.

The CDR3 spells CASSPSQGLAGDNEQFF. The CDR3 coding sequence is TGTGCCAGCAGCCCGTCCCAGGGACTAGCGGGAGACAATGAGCAGTTCTTC. V is TRBV4-2 and J is TRBJ2-1; 14 bases are shared with TRBD2. The V gene's germline CDR1 is LGHNA and CDR2 YNFKEQ. The length of the CDR3 is 17 residues. V lost 4 bases to trimming and J lost 5 bases; unmatched junction nucleotides: 7.

The chain combines TRBV11-1 with TRBJ1-5; a weak D match, TRBD1 (5 bases). The CDR3 spans 13 residues. The V end was cut by 5 bases, the J end by 5 bases, with 10 bases between. Germline lookup yields CDR1 SGHAT and CDR2 FQDESV (reference sequence). CDR3 nucleotide sequence: TGTGCCAGCAGCCGACAGCGCGATCAGCCCCAGCATTTT. Translated: CASSRQRDQPQHF.

The genes are TRBV14 and TRBJ1-2, with 7 bases identical to TRBD1. Germline V lookup: CDR1 SGHDN, CDR2 FVKESK. The CDR3 contains 14 residues. The ends lost 1 base at V and 1 base at J; junction bases unmatched: 0. CDR3 DNA: TGTGCCAGCAGCCAAGGACAGGGTAACTATGGCTACACCTTC. It translates to CASSQGQGNYGYTF.

Comments on this clone: Relative to the germline gene, one junction end is altered; a read error may explain this. The V and J genes are TRBV29-1 and TRBJ2-1, with a weak D call TRBD1 (5 bases). This CDR3 region has 14 residues. Per germline, CDR1 SQVTM and CDR2 ANQGSEA. DNA for the CDR3: TGCAGCATTGAGACTGACAGCTCCTACAATGAGCAGTTCTTC. Amino acid sequence: CSIETDSSYNEQFF.

A single count supports this clone. The chain is built from TRBV7-9 and TRBJ2-1; the match to TRBD1 covers 9 bases. V shed 5 bases and J 7 bases; nucleotides not matched to a gene: 9. This CDR3 comprises 15 residues. Germline V gene lookup returns CDR1 SEHNR and CDR2 FQNEAQ (reference sequence). CDR3 amino acids: CASSDPGTGINEQFF. Here the CDR3 DNA reads TGTGCCAGCAGCGACCCCGGGACAGGGATTAATGAGCAGTTCTTC.

The chain joins TRBV20-1 to TRBJ2-3, with 7 bases fitting TRBD1. Germline V gives CDR1 DFQATT, CDR2 SNEGSKA (reference sequence). The CDR3 runs 14 residues. The trim removed 3 bases at V and 6 bases at J, leaving 9 bases unmatched. CDR3 nucleotides: TGCAGTGCTAGTCTTAGACAGGGAAAGGATACGCAGTATTTT. It specifies CSASLRQGKDTQYF.

Written as DNA, the CDR3 is TGTGCCAGCGGGGGGGACGAACGTTCCTACGAGCAGTACTTC. This gives the protein CASGGDERSYEQYF. The rearrangement links TRBV3-1 (or the pseudogene TRBV3-2) to TRBJ2-7, with 7 bases lining up with TRBD2. Germline V gives CDR1 LGHDT, CDR2 YNNKEL (reference sequence). Trimming took 8 bases from V and 1 from J; bases not matched to a gene: 8. This CDR3 is 14 amino acids long.

The V gene is TRBV10-1, the J gene TRBJ2-1; possible D gene TRBD1, 6 bases. V was clipped by 7 bases and J by 0 bases, with 13 bases between them. The CDR3 is 15 residues long. The germline V gene encodes CDR1 WNHNN and CDR2 SYGVQD (reference sequence). This CDR3 is CASNTDRGSYNEQFF. CDR3 in DNA: TGCGCCAGCAACACGGACAGAGGCTCCTACAATGAGCAGTTCTTC.

V is TRBV3-1 (or the pseudogene TRBV3-2) and J is TRBJ2-1, with 7 nucleotides matching TRBD1. CDR1 is LGHDT and CDR2 is YNNKEL in the germline V gene (reference sequence). The CDR3 covers 15 residues. V dropped 5 bases and J dropped 6; count of bases not matched to a gene: 10. The CDR3 reads CASSKGTVSGNEQFF. For the CDR3, the DNA is TGTGCCAGCAGCAAGGGGACAGTGTCAGGCAATGAGCAGTTCTTC.

The chain carries TRBV15 and TRBJ1-3; 8 nucleotides match TRBD1. Looked up from germline, CDR1 is LNHNV and CDR2 is YYDKDF (reference sequence). V shed 5 bases and J 7 bases; nucleotides not matched to a gene: 10. The CDR3 spans 15 residues. The CDR3 spells CATSLWTGLSNTIYF. DNA of the CDR3: TGTGCCACCAGCTTATGGACAGGGCTGAGCAACACCATATATTTT.

The rearrangement joins TRBV6-2 or TRBV6-3 to TRBJ2-7; TRBD1 aligns across 9 bases. Looked up from germline, CDR1 is MNHEY and CDR2 is SVGEGT. V lost 5 bases to trimming and J lost 1 base; unmatched junction nucleotides: 15. This CDR3 comprises 18 residues. CDR3 nucleotides: TGTGCCAGCAGTCCCGGGACAGGGCCTACCCTCAGGTCCTACGAGCAGTACTTC. Residues: CASSPGTGPTLRSYEQYF.

This chain uses TRBV10-3 with TRBJ2-3; 14 bases match TRBD2. J gave up 5 bases and V 6 bases, and 4 bases lay outside the gene matches. CDR1 is ENHRY, CDR2 SYGVKD, per germline. The CDR3 sequence is 15 residues long. CDR3 in amino acids: CAIRRGTSGRDTQYF. CDR3 DNA: TGTGCCATCAGGAGGGGGACTAGCGGGAGAGATACGCAGTATTTT.

This chain joins TRBV7-9 and TRBJ2-6; TRBD1 matches at 7 bases. This CDR3 is 16 amino acids long. Germline CDR1 is SEHNR and CDR2 is FQNEAQ (reference sequence). Unmatched junction bases numbered 6, after V lost 5 bases and J lost 2 bases. This CDR3 is CASSLPTGAGANVLTF. The DNA of the CDR3 is TGTGCCAGCAGCCTCCCTACAGGGGCTGGGGCCAACGTCCTGACTTTC.

This chain links TRBV6-5 with TRBJ1-2, with a possible D match to TRBD1 (6 bases). Germline V gene lookup returns CDR1 MNHEY and CDR2 SVGAGI. V was clipped by 7 bases and J by 3 bases, with 18 bases between them. The CDR3 loop spans 15 amino acids. Here the CDR3 DNA reads TGTGCCAGCACACCAGGGGCCCTGGGGGACTATGGCTACACCTTC. It specifies CASTPGALGDYGYTF.